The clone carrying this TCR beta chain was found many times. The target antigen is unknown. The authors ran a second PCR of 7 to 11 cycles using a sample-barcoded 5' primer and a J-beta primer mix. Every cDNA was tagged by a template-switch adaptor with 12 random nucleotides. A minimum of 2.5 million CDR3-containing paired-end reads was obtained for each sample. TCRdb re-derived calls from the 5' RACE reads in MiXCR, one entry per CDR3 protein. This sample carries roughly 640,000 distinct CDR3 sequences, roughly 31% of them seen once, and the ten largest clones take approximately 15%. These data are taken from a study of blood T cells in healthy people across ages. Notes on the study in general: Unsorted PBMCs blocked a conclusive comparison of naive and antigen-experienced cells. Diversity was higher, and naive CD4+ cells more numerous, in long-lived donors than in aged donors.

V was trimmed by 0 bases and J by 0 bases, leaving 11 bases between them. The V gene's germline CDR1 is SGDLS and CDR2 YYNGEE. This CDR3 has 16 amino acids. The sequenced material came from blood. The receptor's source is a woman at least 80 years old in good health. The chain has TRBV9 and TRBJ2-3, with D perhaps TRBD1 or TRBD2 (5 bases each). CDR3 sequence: CASSVGDRDSTDTQYF. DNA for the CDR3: TGTGCCAGCAGCGTAGGGGACCGGGATAGCACAGATACGCAGTATTTT.